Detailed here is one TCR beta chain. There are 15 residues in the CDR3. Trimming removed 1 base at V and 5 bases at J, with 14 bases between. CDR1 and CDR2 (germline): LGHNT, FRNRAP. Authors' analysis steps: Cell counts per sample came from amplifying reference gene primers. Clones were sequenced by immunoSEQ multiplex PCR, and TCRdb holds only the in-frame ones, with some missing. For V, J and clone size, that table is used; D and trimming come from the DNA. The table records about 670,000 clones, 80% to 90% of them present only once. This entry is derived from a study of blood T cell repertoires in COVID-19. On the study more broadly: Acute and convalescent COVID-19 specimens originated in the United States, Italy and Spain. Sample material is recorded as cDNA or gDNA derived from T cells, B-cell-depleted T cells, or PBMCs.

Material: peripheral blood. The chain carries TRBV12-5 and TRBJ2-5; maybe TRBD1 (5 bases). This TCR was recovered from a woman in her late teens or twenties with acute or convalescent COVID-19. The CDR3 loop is CASGLGTTESETQYF. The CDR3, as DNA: TGTGCTAGTGGTTTGGGGACAACAGAGTCCGAGACCCAGTACTTC.